The source of this T cell receptor beta chain is a study of early T cells in non-severe SARS-CoV-2 infection. Study-level information: From unsorted whole blood, bulk RNA was sequenced, and the chains remained unpaired.

General study findings and limits: VDJdb matches were skewed toward anti-spike CD8 T cell responses.

Per germline, CDR1 SEHNR and CDR2 FQNEAQ (reference sequence). V was clipped by 0 bases and J by 2 bases, with 15 bases between them. The CDR3 consists of 17 residues. Individual cDNA molecules were tagged with unique molecular identifiers. TCRdb ran MiXCR on the 5' RACE reads and lists one entry per CDR3 protein. The sample consists of 20,000 to 25,000 distinct CDR3 sequences, less than 5.5% of them appearing once. This clonotype showed up many times. Its antigen is as yet unknown. The genes are TRBV7-9 and TRBJ2-3, with D maybe TRBD1 (5 bases). Sequenced: whole blood. The source is an adult who was a healthcare worker with PCR-confirmed SARS-CoV-2 infection or an uninfected control (not recorded which). The CDR3 DNA is TGTGCCAGCAGCTTAGCGCTACAAGGGGTCAACACAGATACGCAGTATTTT. Its translation: CASSLALQGVNTDTQYF.